This T cell receptor (beta chain) appears in the sequencing data of a study of TIL therapy for anti-PD-1-resistant metastatic lung cancer (dated by TCRdb to the early 2020s). For the wider study: Before any PD-1/PD-L1 blockade was given, tumors were harvested, nivolumab was then administered, and patients who progressed went on to receive lymphodepletion, an infusion of expanded TIL, and IL-2. T cell receptor beta sequencing of tumor and peripheral blood served to follow clonotypes across the tumor, the expanded TIL product, and serial blood samples. The cohort was composed predominantly of lung adenocarcinoma, with several EGFR-mutant and two ALK-rearranged tumors included, and half of patients were identified as current or former smokers. Across the cohort, whole-exome sequencing showed a median non-synonymous tumor mutation burden of approximately 1.5 mutations per megabase. A median age of approximately 50 years (range about 38-80) and a median tumor PD-L1 proportion score of 6% were recorded among enrolled patients.

Points the paper makes about the study in general: The baseline peripheral repertoire was partially replaced by infused TIL clonotypes, which then decayed over months, and no apparent association between persistence and response was found. The study protocol defined all tumor marker inferences as exploratory. The cohort was highly selected, with more treatment-naive, never-smoker and oncogene-addicted patients than typical, limiting generalizability.

This clone was seen only a few times. Its antigen remains undetermined. No base qualities exist here, and no much larger clone lies one base off it. What the time point label conveys for this sample: pre-treatment sample, taken before nivolumab and TIL therapy. Adults with stage 4 NSCLC were enrolled from October 2017 to early 2020 in a dual-center phase I trial. Samples came from a single-arm, open-label phase I trial of tumor-infiltrating lymphocyte therapy with nivolumab in advanced non-small cell lung cancer. Blood mononuclear cells from EDTA tubes were isolated by Ficoll gradient, snap-frozen as pellets, and DNA was extracted with a Qiagen mini-prep kit. The immunoSEQ v3 hsTCRB kit was used to amplify TCR beta CDR3 regions from genomic DNA through bias-controlled multiplex PCR. The TCR libraries were sequenced on an Illumina NextSeq 500 to about 2.1 million read pairs for survey level or about 5-6.5 million read pairs for deep level. As for how the authors treated the data: V, D and J genes were assigned, non-productive sequences were removed, and clonality was reported by immunoSEQ Analyzer software. To compare repertoires between infused TIL and blood, productive Simpson clonality was used along with the Morisita overlap index of productive TRB rearrangements. Absolute clonotype counts in blood were estimated by multiplying the lymphocyte count by the CD3+ fraction and by the productive frequency of the clone. TCRdb's version of the immuneACCESS table is confined to in-frame rearrangements and falls short of the full clone set. An unresolved V gene accounts for under half of the shortfall where checked; the remainder is of unknown origin. Clone size and the V and J calls come from that table; the DNA yielded D and trimming. The sample profile shows around 15,000 clones; 70% to 85% of them were found once. 36% of the sample comes from the top ten.

The germline V gene provides CDR1 SGHDN and CDR2 FVKESK. V is cut by 1 base and J by 4 bases, and the space between the germline ends is 8 bases. The CDR3 sequence holds 14 residues, the cysteine and phenylalanine included. Here the CDR3 DNA is all that survives: 42 bases in frame from base 1. The sample in question was blood, obtained at baseline. The chain links TRBV14 with TRBJ1-3; the D gene assignment is ambiguous. The receptor comes from a person between 25 and 80 years old with non-small cell lung cancer. CDR3 protein: CASSQGTYGNTIYF. The nucleotide sequence reads as follows: TGTGCCAGCAGCCAAGGGACGTACGGAAACACCATATATTTT.